The rows below give T cell receptor beta chains drawn from one sample of a study of control samples from healthy donors and cancer patients. Sequencing was performed with immunoSEQ multiplex PCR; in TCRdb, only in-frame clones are kept and a portion is missing. This sample has about 220,000 clones, with roughly 94% found just once. The sample was blood. The receptors shown here come from a man in his fifties in good health. Each CDR3 is given without its conserved first and last residue. Fields, in order: CDR3 protein, V gene, J gene, clone size. Not every row has a clone size; where given, it reads once, few, many or a size class.

CDR3aa: ASSQEPDRGQLF; v_gene: TRBV3-1/TRBV3-2; j_gene: TRBJ1-4; abundance: -
CDR3aa: ASSFRSGDLYEQY; v_gene: TRBV5-5; j_gene: TRBJ2-7; abundance: -
CDR3aa: ASSPGTGGIYNEQF; v_gene: TRBV11-2; j_gene: TRBJ2-1; abundance: -
CDR3aa: ASSVGLAVPGGTQY; v_gene: TRBV9; j_gene: TRBJ2-5; abundance: -
CDR3aa: ASSLRVGTGEKTEAF; v_gene: TRBV7-6; j_gene: TRBJ1-1; abundance: -
CDR3aa: ASGTESSYEQY; v_gene: TRBV6-6; j_gene: TRBJ2-7; abundance: -
CDR3aa: ATSRGEGNQPQH; v_gene: TRBV15; j_gene: TRBJ1-5; abundance: -
CDR3aa: ASSGRLAGTGEQY; v_gene: TRBV2; j_gene: TRBJ2-7; abundance: -
CDR3aa: ATSGSTGASNQPQH; v_gene: TRBV24-1; j_gene: TRBJ1-5; abundance: -
CDR3aa: ASSLGQGGTDTQY; v_gene: TRBV11-2; j_gene: TRBJ2-3; abundance: -
CDR3aa: ASSFNRGSYNEQF; v_gene: TRBV6-6; j_gene: TRBJ2-1; abundance: -
CDR3aa: VSRNRDRGYWEQY; v_gene: TRBV28; j_gene: TRBJ2-7; abundance: -
CDR3aa: ASSTTGSRTLLYGYT; v_gene: TRBV19; j_gene: TRBJ1-2; abundance: few
CDR3aa: AAEKLNTEAF; v_gene: TRBV18; j_gene: TRBJ1-1; abundance: -
CDR3aa: ASSSSSPDTQY; v_gene: TRBV28; j_gene: TRBJ2-3; abundance: once
CDR3aa: ASSHLRMNTEAF; v_gene: TRBV6-6; j_gene: TRBJ1-1; abundance: -
CDR3aa: ASSLAPRGSNTEAF; v_gene: TRBV7-6; j_gene: TRBJ1-1; abundance: -
CDR3aa: ASSENQAFGDEKLF; v_gene: TRBV3-1/TRBV3-2; j_gene: TRBJ1-4; abundance: -
CDR3aa: ASRDRALLSYNEQF; v_gene: TRBV2; j_gene: TRBJ2-1; abundance: -
CDR3aa: ASSFGRYQETQY; v_gene: TRBV27; j_gene: TRBJ2-5; abundance: -
CDR3aa: ASSQEADREAF; v_gene: TRBV4-2; j_gene: TRBJ1-1; abundance: -
CDR3aa: ASKGGSSKNIQY; v_gene: TRBV2; j_gene: TRBJ2-4; abundance: -
CDR3aa: ASSPWTPGDTEAF; v_gene: TRBV11-2; j_gene: TRBJ1-1; abundance: -
CDR3aa: ASSRLVGRWDQPQH; v_gene: TRBV3-1/TRBV3-2; j_gene: TRBJ1-5; abundance: -
CDR3aa: SVEGNTEAF; v_gene: TRBV29-1; j_gene: TRBJ1-1; abundance: -
CDR3aa: ASSASTGGYQPQH; v_gene: TRBV9; j_gene: TRBJ1-5; abundance: -
CDR3aa: ASSQADRGGPSPTDTQY; v_gene: TRBV4-1; j_gene: TRBJ2-3; abundance: once
CDR3aa: ASSLAAGDQETQY; v_gene: TRBV7-2; j_gene: TRBJ2-5; abundance: once
CDR3aa: ASSENAGRQF; v_gene: TRBV6-1; j_gene: TRBJ2-1; abundance: -
CDR3aa: ASSLVSGAGNQPQH; v_gene: TRBV7-2; j_gene: TRBJ1-5; abundance: -
CDR3aa: ASSFTRANEKLF; v_gene: TRBV28; j_gene: TRBJ1-4; abundance: -
CDR3aa: ASKKGGTGSNTEAF; v_gene: TRBV9; j_gene: TRBJ1-1; abundance: -
CDR3aa: ASSLDSLNTGELF; v_gene: TRBV11-1; j_gene: TRBJ2-2; abundance: few
CDR3aa: ASNTGGQPQH; v_gene: TRBV2; j_gene: TRBJ1-5; abundance: -
CDR3aa: ASSGQKNEKLF; v_gene: TRBV18; j_gene: TRBJ1-4; abundance: -
CDR3aa: ASSSRQGARKTEAF; v_gene: TRBV5-6; j_gene: TRBJ1-1; abundance: -
CDR3aa: ASSLNSQKNTGELF; v_gene: TRBV5-6; j_gene: TRBJ2-2; abundance: -
CDR3aa: ASSLRDRVGGYT; v_gene: TRBV28; j_gene: TRBJ1-2; abundance: -
CDR3aa: ASSSGQGAFQPQH; v_gene: TRBV6-2/TRBV6-3; j_gene: TRBJ1-5; abundance: -
CDR3aa: SVIRTDTQY; v_gene: TRBV20-1; j_gene: TRBJ2-3; abundance: once
CDR3aa: ASRIPPGQGGDGYT; v_gene: TRBV28; j_gene: TRBJ1-2; abundance: -
CDR3aa: ASSPGRSYNEQF; v_gene: TRBV5-5; j_gene: TRBJ2-1; abundance: -
CDR3aa: ASSLDGFLRGYT; v_gene: TRBV5-1; j_gene: TRBJ1-2; abundance: -
CDR3aa: ASRLPRANTEAF; v_gene: TRBV19; j_gene: TRBJ1-1; abundance: -
CDR3aa: ATSRDPNSDRAQPQH; v_gene: TRBV15; j_gene: TRBJ1-5; abundance: -
CDR3aa: ASSLVGGGEQF; v_gene: TRBV5-5; j_gene: TRBJ2-1; abundance: -
CDR3aa: ASSADQVYTAAKNIQY; v_gene: TRBV9; j_gene: TRBJ2-4; abundance: -
CDR3aa: ASSLVVGKGGELF; v_gene: TRBV11-2; j_gene: TRBJ2-2; abundance: -
CDR3aa: ASSANRELATSPLH; v_gene: TRBV18; j_gene: TRBJ1-6; abundance: -
CDR3aa: ASSYTGRDYGYT; v_gene: TRBV6-5; j_gene: TRBJ1-2; abundance: -
CDR3aa: ATTAGLAGRGTQY; v_gene: TRBV10-3; j_gene: TRBJ2-3; abundance: -